These 3 T cell receptor beta chains originate from one sample sequenced in a study of T cell responses to AZD1222 COVID-19 vaccine. Assay: immunoSEQ multiplex PCR; the TCRdb copy retains only in-frame clones and omits some. In the table there are some 110,000 clones, around 89% of which are singletons. Sequencing used peripheral blood, obtained on day 0 of AZD1222 vaccination. These receptors were taken from an adult in good health.

The chain couples TRBV14 to TRBJ2-7, with 12 bases identical to TRBD2. This CDR3 has 15 residues. CDR1 and CDR2 (germline): SGHDN, FVKESK. V lost 4 bases to trimming and J lost 5 bases; unmatched junction nucleotides: 6. For the CDR3, the DNA is TGTGCCAGCAGCCTCTTTTCTAGCGGGAGGGACGAGCAGTACTTC. Residues: CASSLFSSGRDEQYF.

This clone has a single count. The rearrangement joins TRBV13 to TRBJ2-7, with D possibly being TRBD1 (6 bases). Germline V lookup: CDR1 PRHDT, CDR2 FYEKMQ (reference sequence). V gave up 4 bases and J gave up 5 bases, with 15 bases separating them. The CDR3 is 14 residues long. Here the CDR3 DNA reads TGTGCCAGCAGCTCCGGACAAGGGGGAAACGAGCAGTACTTC. It translates to CASSSGQGGNEQYF.

The CDR3 reads CASSLLANTGELFF. In DNA form, the CDR3 reads TGCGCCAGCAGCTTGTTGGCGAACACCGGGGAGCTGTTTTTT. The chain is built from TRBV5-1 and TRBJ2-2; D remains unclear. Germline CDR1 SGHRS, CDR2 YFSETQ. The CDR3 is 14 amino acids. V dropped 1 base and J dropped 0 bases, with 4 bases sitting between them.